The 15 T cell receptor beta chains below were found in one sample sequenced in a study of T-cell memory formation after mild COVID-19. TCRdb re-called the 5' RACE reads with MiXCR, one entry per CDR3 protein. The sample shows about 190,000 distinct CDR3 sequences, around 19% of them seen only once. Sequencing was performed on PBMCs or a T cell subset sorted from them (not recorded which). These receptors came from an adult woman who had mild COVID-19 (a few samples of this study predate the infection). Cell type and time point are not known.

This clonotype was counted between two and nine times. This rearrangement joins TRBV19 to TRBJ1-6; 10 bases fit TRBD1. V was pared by 4 bases and J by 9 bases, with 6 bases of the junction left unmatched. The CDR3 has 15 residues. Germline V gene data show CDR1 as LNHDA and CDR2 as SQIVND (reference sequence). CDR3: CASSTTGGERSPLHF. The DNA for the CDR3 is TGTGCCAGTAGTACGACAGGGGGCGAACGTTCACCCCTCCACTTT.

The chain carries TRBV12-3 or TRBV12-4 and TRBJ1-1; a weak D match, TRBD1 (5 bases). Deletions cut 0 bases from V and 9 bases from J, with 11 bases between. This CDR3 region has 13 residues. This chain's CDR3 is CASSLAHTGKAFF. The CDR3 region has the DNA TGTGCCAGCAGTTTAGCGCACACAGGAAAAGCTTTCTTT.

This clonotype was picked up many times. The V call is TRBV7-8, the J call TRBJ2-5; the match to TRBD2 covers 8 bases. J gave up 2 bases and V 0 bases, and 14 bases lay outside the gene matches. This CDR3 is built from 19 residues. CDR1 and CDR2 from the germline V gene are SGHVS and FQNEAQ. The CDR3 DNA follows: TGTGCCAGCAGCTTAGCGGATTTTTTAGCGGGAACCGAGCAAGAGACCCAGTACTTC. Amino acid sequence: CASSLADFLAGTEQETQYF.

The chain links TRBV7-3 to TRBJ2-3; perhaps TRBD2 as D (6 bases). Between the trimmed V and J ends, which lost 5 bases and 2 bases, there was a span of 17 bases. This CDR3 comprises 16 residues. Germline V gene data show CDR1 as SGHTA and CDR2 as FQGTGA. The CDR3 DNA sequence: TGTGCCAGCAGCCGATCTGGAGGGGCGAACACAGATACGCAGTATTTT. This gives the protein CASSRSGGANTDTQYF.

The chain couples TRBV6-2 or TRBV6-3 to TRBJ1-1; D is undetermined. The V gene's germline CDR1 is MNHEY and CDR2 SVGEGT. V was pared by 6 bases and J by 0 bases, with 14 bases between. There are 15 residues in the CDR3. CDR3 in DNA: TGTGCCAGCAGAGATTCATCGATACTGAACACTGAAGCTTTCTTT. Translation: CASRDSSILNTEAFF.

The V gene is TRBV4-1, the J gene TRBJ2-6, with D uncertain. Germline CDR1 MGHRA, CDR2 YSYEKL. The length of the CDR3 is 18 residues. Trimming stripped 3 bases from V and 1 base from J, with 16 bases between. CDR3 sequence (DNA): TGCGCCAGCAGCCAGTTTAGGACGGGCAGGTCTGGGGCCAACGTCCTGACTTTC. The encoded protein is CASSQFRTGRSGANVLTF.

The chain has TRBV12-3 or TRBV12-4 and TRBJ1-2, with D possibly TRBD1 on 6 matching bases. This CDR3 is built from 15 residues. V lost 3 bases and J 2 bases, leaving 13 bases between the germline ends. CDR3 sequence: CASSLSSTGNYGYTF. The CDR3 DNA is TGTGCCAGCAGTTTGAGTTCCACAGGGAACTATGGCTACACCTTC.

This clonotype occurred a few times. V usage is TRBV10-3 and J usage is TRBJ1-1; 8 positions agree with TRBD1. Trimming cost V 4 bases and J 6 bases; bases outside gene matches: 1. CDR3 length equals 12 residues. CDR1 and CDR2 from the germline V gene are ENHRY and SYGVKD. CDR3 nucleotide sequence: TGTGCCATCAGTGTGGACAGGGCTGAAGCTTTCTTT. Its translation is CAISVDRAEAFF.

CDR3 nucleotides: TGTGCCAGCAGCACCGGGACAGGGGCCTACGAGCAGTACTTC. Residues: CASSTGTGAYEQYF. V usage is TRBV12-3 or TRBV12-4 and J usage is TRBJ2-7, with TRBD1 identical over 10 bases. The CDR3 runs to 14 residues. Germline trimming cut 6 bases from V and 2 bases from J; bases unmatched to any gene: 4.

V and J are TRBV12-3 or TRBV12-4 and TRBJ1-2; 7 bases line up with TRBD1. V lost 6 bases and J lost 4; bases outside the gene matches: 5. The CDR3 consists of 13 residues. This CDR3 is CASSSGTVYGYTF. Written as DNA, the CDR3 is TGTGCCAGCAGCTCAGGGACAGTCTATGGCTACACCTTC.

At least ten counts were recorded for this clonotype. CDR3 sequence reads: CAISERGARDTQYF. The CDR3 DNA is TGTGCCATCAGTGAGAGGGGGGCGCGCGATACGCAGTATTTT. This rearrangement joins TRBV10-3 to TRBJ2-3; the D gene could be TRBD1 or TRBD2 (6 bases each). Germline CDR1 and CDR2: ENHRY and SYGVKD. CDR3 length: 14 residues. V lost 2 bases, J lost 6 bases, and 12 bases lay in between.

This CDR3 is CASSQPAGEAYEQYF. DNA of the CDR3: TGTGCCAGCAGCCAGCCAGCGGGGGAGGCCTACGAGCAGTACTTC. This chain links TRBV4-2 with TRBJ2-7, with 8 bases aligning to TRBD2. The CDR3 consists of 15 residues. V was clipped by 3 bases and J by 2 bases; unmatched bases: 6. CDR1 LGHNA and CDR2 YNFKEQ come from the germline V gene.

A few counts support this clonotype. The chain employs TRBV7-2 and TRBJ2-1, with 9 bases fitting TRBD2. V lost 0 bases, J lost 3 bases, and 6 bases stayed unmatched. This CDR3 has 17 residues. CDR1 and CDR2 (germline): SGHTA, FQGNSA. Here the CDR3 DNA reads TGTGCCAGCAGCTTAGCGCGGGCGGGAGGGAACTACAATGAGCAGTTCTTC. Residues: CASSLARAGGNYNEQFF.

This clonotype was picked up a small number of times. The J gene is TRBJ2-7, the V gene TRBV4-1, with TRBD1 identical over 9 bases. This CDR3 is built from 15 residues. Germline assignment: CDR1 MGHRA and CDR2 YSYEKL. V trimming: 3 bases; J trimming: 0 bases; junction bases outside the gene matches: 3. As DNA, the CDR3 is TGCGCCAGCAGCCACTTGACAGGGGGCTCCTACGAGCAGTACTTC. Protein product: CASSHLTGGSYEQYF.

The chain joins TRBV30 to TRBJ1-5, with D hard to call. Germline V CDR1 and CDR2: GTSNPN, SVGIG (reference sequence). This CDR3 spans 13 amino acids. The germline V and J ends were trimmed by 0 bases and 3 bases, with 6 bases remaining between them. The CDR3 nucleotides read TGTGCCTGGAGTGTGGACCACAATCAGCCCCAGCATTTT. Translation gives CAWSVDHNQPQHF.